These 19 T cell receptor beta chains came from one sample sequenced in a study of sequential checkpoint blockade in melanoma. Indicated treatment: randomized to nivolumab then ipilimumab (arm A) or the reverse (arm B). TCRdb keeps only in-frame clones here, not all; method: immunoSEQ multiplex PCR. The repertoire holds 4,900 or so clones, with roughly a third as singletons. This sample comprised tumor tissue (inferred from file names), obtained from a patient given nivolumab and ipilimumab in sequence. All receptors come from a human donor with melanoma.

This clone was seen only a few times. This chain links TRBV9 with TRBJ2-7; 8 positions agree with TRBD2. Germline-derived CDR1 and CDR2 are SGDLS and YYNGEE. With 6 bases clipped from V and 3 bases from J, the junction kept 11 bases outside the gene matches. The CDR3 is 15 amino acids. The CDR3 sequence is CASIPSTSENYEQYF. CDR3 DNA: TGTGCCAGCATCCCCTCGACTAGCGAAAACTACGAGCAGTACTTC.

This sequence joins TRBV18 and TRBJ1-2, with TRBD1 as a possible D gene (6 bases). Trimming left V 3 bases short and J 4 bases short, with 12 bases between. This CDR3 region has 14 residues. Germline CDR1 KGHSH, CDR2 LQKENI. CDR3 sequence: CASSPRQEGYGYTF. CDR3 sequence (DNA): TGTGCCAGCTCACCGCGACAGGAGGGCTATGGCTACACCTTC. Using reference TRBV18 and TRBJ1-2 for the parts outside the CDR3, the full variable domain is NAGVMQNPRHLVRRRGQEARLRCSPMKGHSHVYWYRQLPEEGLKFMVYLQKENIIDESGMPKERFSAEFPKEGPSILRIQQVVRGDSAAYFCASSPRQEGYGYTFGSGTRLTVV.

The chain joins TRBV6-8 to TRBJ2-7, with D possibly TRBD2 on 5 matching bases. Germline V gene sequence: CDR1 MNHGY, CDR2 SAAAGT. Trimming pared 0 bases from V and 1 base from J, leaving 16 bases between. The CDR3 covers 17 residues. The CDR3, as DNA: TGTGCCAGCAGTTACTCGATCGGGGATTGGAGGTCCTACGAGCAGTACTTC. Amino acids: CASSYSIGDWRSYEQYF.

The chain couples TRBV19 to TRBJ2-1, with 10 bases aligning to TRBD2. The V and J ends lost 4 bases and 6 bases, in that order; junction bases with no gene match: 6. CDR3 length equals 15 residues. From germline, CDR1 is LNHDA and CDR2 SQIVND (reference sequence). CDR3 amino acids: CASSTTSGILNEQFF. As DNA, the CDR3 is TGTGCCAGTAGTACAACTAGCGGGATACTCAATGAGCAGTTCTTC.

This chain uses TRBV11-3 with TRBJ2-1; D is perhaps TRBD2 (5 bases). V was pared by 4 bases and J by 4 bases, with 23 bases between. Germline V gene sequence: CDR1 SGHNT, CDR2 YENEEA. This CDR3 is built from 18 residues. CDR3 sequence reads: CASSSPPYRRLLYNEQFF. CDR3 in DNA: TGTGCCAGCAGCTCCCCACCTTACCGGCGACTACTATACAATGAGCAGTTCTTC.

This clone is medium-sized. This chain joins TRBV9 and TRBJ1-5, with D maybe TRBD1 (5 bases). V was pared by 5 bases and J by 0 bases, with 9 bases between. Per germline, CDR1 SGDLS and CDR2 YYNGEE. This CDR3 contains 14 residues. CDR3 sequence: CASSATVSNQPQHF. In DNA, the CDR3 is TGTGCCAGCAGTGCGACAGTTAGCAATCAGCCCCAGCATTTT.

The chain recombines TRBV19 with TRBJ1-5; D call uncertain. V lost 5 bases and J 2 bases, leaving 7 bases between the germline ends. The CDR3 is made up of 13 amino acids. Germline CDR1 is LNHDA and CDR2 is SQIVND (reference sequence). The CDR3 region is CASSVSGNQPQHF. The CDR3 nucleotides are TGTGCCAGTAGTGTGAGTGGCAATCAGCCCCAGCATTTT.

J is TRBJ1-3 and V is TRBV29-1; 10 bases match TRBD1. CDR3 length equals 15 residues. Trimming at V came to 0 bases and at J to 3 bases, leaving 2 bases not matched to a gene. Germline CDR1 is SQVTM and CDR2 is ANQGSEA. CDR3 region: CSVEEWDRGGNTIYF. As DNA, the CDR3 is TGCAGCGTTGAAGAATGGGACAGGGGTGGAAACACCATATATTTT.

V is TRBV10-2 and J is TRBJ1-2, with D possibly matching TRBD1 (6 bases). V lost 3 bases to trimming and J lost 8 bases, with 19 bases between them. There are 15 residues in the CDR3. Looked up from germline, CDR1 is WSHSY and CDR2 is SAAADI. CDR3 sequence reads: CASSDPHRLRGGYTF. CDR3 nucleotide sequence: TGCGCCAGCAGTGACCCTCACAGGTTAAGGGGGGGCTACACCTTC.

This chain joins TRBV10-3 and TRBJ2-6; D is unclear. V lost 3 bases to trimming and J lost 8 bases, with 11 bases between them. CDR3 length: 14 amino acids. The germline gives CDR1 ENHRY, CDR2 SYGVKD. The CDR3 bases are TGTGCCATCAGTGAAGACGATAGGACCAACGTCCTGACTTTC. It yields the protein CAISEDDRTNVLTF.

The chain carries TRBV9 and TRBJ1-1; D may be TRBD1 (6 bases). The germline CDR1 and CDR2 sequences are SGDLS and YYNGEE. V lost 3 bases and J 3 bases, leaving 24 bases between the germline ends. CDR3 length: 18 residues. DNA for the CDR3: TGTGCCAGCAGCGGACTCCTTCCTGTACAGGGCGGGGACACTGAAGCTTTCTTT. Translating it yields CASSGLLPVQGGDTEAFF.

This clone rates as medium-sized. This rearrangement joins TRBV4-1 to TRBJ1-2; D call uncertain. The CDR3 covers 15 residues. Germline-derived CDR1 and CDR2 are MGHRA and YSYEKL. With 2 bases removed from V and 5 bases from J, the gap between germline ends came to 15 bases. The CDR3 bases are TGCGCCAGCAGCCAACAAGGAGGCGGAAGGTATGGCTACACCTTC. Encoded protein: CASSQQGGGRYGYTF.

The CDR3 nucleotides read TGTGCCAGTAGTCACCGGAGGGTTGTTGAAGCTTTCTTT. Encoded protein: CASSHRRVVEAFF. The gene calls are TRBV19 and TRBJ1-1; no clear D. Per the germline V gene, CDR1 is LNHDA and CDR2 is SQIVND (reference sequence). The CDR3 runs to 13 residues. The germline V and J ends were trimmed by 5 bases and 7 bases, with 14 bases remaining between them. The complete variable domain, with remaining parts taken from reference TRBV19 and TRBJ1-1, reads DGGITQSPKYLFRKEGQNVTLSCEQNLNHDAMYWYRQDPGQGLRLIYYSQIVNDFQKGDIAEGYSVSREKKESFPLTVTSAQKNPTAFYLCASSHRRVVEAFFGQGTRLTVV.

This chain joins TRBV7-2 and TRBJ2-5; TRBD2 agrees at 10 bases. The CDR3 is 14 amino acids. Per germline, CDR1 SGHTA and CDR2 FQGNSA. Trimming cost V 3 bases and J 5 bases; bases outside gene matches: 3. CDR3 residues: CASSFSSGSETQYF. For the CDR3, the DNA is TGTGCCAGCAGCTTCTCTAGCGGGAGTGAGACCCAGTACTTC.

This clone turned up a few times. J is TRBJ1-1 and V is TRBV27; D gene uncertain. Trimming took off 7 bases at V and 4 bases at J, with 13 bases between the two ends. Looked up from germline, CDR1 is MNHEY and CDR2 is SMNVEV (reference sequence). CDR3 length: 13 residues. CDR3 loop: CASKRPGVTEAFF. The CDR3 bases are TGTGCCAGCAAGCGCCCCGGGGTCACTGAAGCTTTCTTT.

The rearrangement uses TRBV9 and TRBJ2-7; 13 bases map to TRBD2. V trimming: 4 bases; J trimming: 4 bases; junction bases outside the gene matches: 8. Germline V CDR1 and CDR2: SGDLS, YYNGEE. The CDR3 is 16 residues long. CDR3 amino acids: CASSIGLAGEGYEQYF. CDR3 bases: TGTGCCAGCAGCATTGGACTAGCGGGAGAAGGGTACGAGCAGTACTTC.

The rearrangement uses TRBV15 and TRBJ2-3; D is undetermined. Germline lookup yields CDR1 LNHNV and CDR2 YYDKDF (reference sequence). The CDR3 contains 14 residues. Trimming cost V 1 base and J 6 bases, with 11 bases left between them. The CDR3 region is CATSRVGHLDTQYF. The CDR3 coding sequence is TGTGCCACCAGCAGAGTAGGCCATCTGGATACGCAGTATTTT. Looking up the rest from reference TRBV15 and TRBJ2-3 gives the full variable domain: DAMVIQNPRYQVTQFGKPVTLSCSQTLNHNVMYWYQQKSSQAPKLLFHYYDKDFNNEADTPDNFQSRRPNTSFCFLDIRSPGLGDTAMYLCATSRVGHLDTQYFGPGTRLTVL.

The sample holds a few counts of this clone. The chain has TRBV9 and TRBJ1-5, with 9 positions matching TRBD1. The germline V gene encodes CDR1 SGDLS and CDR2 YYNGEE. This CDR3 has 15 amino acids. V lost 6 bases, J lost 6 bases, and 10 bases stayed unmatched. The CDR3 is CASTRGQGKGQPQHF. The CDR3 DNA reads TGTGCCAGCACCAGGGGACAGGGCAAGGGTCAGCCCCAGCATTTT.

This clone was observed a few times. The V gene is TRBV9, the J gene TRBJ2-6; unclear D gene. CDR3 length equals 17 residues. Trimming pared 4 bases from V and 4 bases from J, leaving 18 bases between. Germline values: CDR1 SGDLS, CDR2 YYNGEE. The CDR3 protein is CASSPFSLGSGANVLTF. In DNA form, the CDR3 reads TGTGCCAGCAGCCCTTTCTCCCTTGGGTCCGGGGCCAACGTCCTGACTTTC.